These 8 T cell receptor beta chains share one sample of origin, sequenced in a study of T-cell memory formation after mild COVID-19. TCRdb processed the 5' RACE reads anew with MiXCR; each CDR3 protein has one entry. The sample contains more than 300,000 distinct CDR3 sequences, 14% of which appear only once. Sequencing input: PBMCs or a T cell subset sorted from them (not recorded which). Every receptor here comes from a man between 18 and 35 years old who had mild COVID-19 (a few samples of this study predate the infection). Cell type and time point are not known.

This clonotype has only a few counts. The chain links TRBV20-1 to TRBJ2-3, with 9 bases aligning to TRBD1. The CDR3 totals 14 residues. J gave up 4 bases and V 1 base, and 3 bases lay outside the gene matches. Per the germline V gene, CDR1 is DFQATT and CDR2 is SNEGSKA (reference sequence). The CDR3 is CSARVGQGADTQYF. The CDR3 DNA reads as TGCAGTGCTAGAGTGGGACAGGGAGCAGATACGCAGTATTTT.

V usage is TRBV7-6 and J usage is TRBJ1-1; 7 nucleotides line up with TRBD1. Germline trimming cut 2 bases from V and 4 bases from J; bases unmatched to any gene: 10. Germline V CDR1 and CDR2: SGHVS, FNYEAQ. The CDR3 covers 16 residues. The CDR3 loop is CASSLSPGGVGTEAFF. As DNA, the CDR3 is TGTGCCAGCAGCTTATCCCCAGGGGGGGTAGGCACTGAAGCTTTCTTT.

The chain employs TRBV5-1 and TRBJ2-3; D is unclear. Trimming took off 1 base at V and 3 bases at J, with 9 bases between the two ends. This CDR3 has 14 residues. The germline V gene encodes CDR1 SGHRS and CDR2 YFSETQ. In DNA form, the CDR3 reads TGCGCCAGCAGCTTGTATCTTCCAACAGATACGCAGTATTTT. Its protein product is CASSLYLPTDTQYF. The full variable domain, rest sourced from reference TRBV5-1 and TRBJ2-3, is KAGVTQTPRYLIKTRGQQVTLSCSPISGHRSVSWYQQTPGQGLQFLFEYFSETQRNKGNFPGRFSGRQFSNSRSEMNVSTLELGDSALYLCASSLYLPTDTQYFGPGTRLTVL.

This chain joins TRBV18 and TRBJ2-7; TRBD1 is a possible D gene (5 bases). Germline CDR1 KGHSH, CDR2 LQKENI. Deletions cut 3 bases from V and 1 base from J, with 10 bases between. CDR3 length: 14 amino acids. This CDR3 reads CASSPAGISYEQYF. For the CDR3, the DNA is TGTGCCAGCTCACCGGCAGGGATTTCCTACGAGCAGTACTTC.

This chain links TRBV20-1 with TRBJ2-7; possible D gene TRBD2, 5 bases. This CDR3 has 15 residues. Between the trimmed V and J ends, which lost 3 bases and 2 bases, there was a span of 17 bases. In germline, CDR1 is DFQATT, CDR2 SNEGSKA (reference sequence). CDR3 region: CSASEWLRGTYEQYF. In DNA, the CDR3 is TGCAGTGCTAGTGAGTGGCTCCGAGGGACCTACGAGCAGTACTTC.

The rearrangement joins TRBV20-1 to TRBJ2-5; D unclear. The CDR3 totals 12 residues. CDR1 and CDR2 from the germline V gene are DFQATT and SNEGSKA (reference sequence). The V end was cut by 7 bases, the J end by 5 bases, with 14 bases between. DNA for the CDR3: TGCAGTGTCCAGCGCCGGGCTGAGACCCAGTACTTC. This sequence encodes CSVQRRAETQYF.

This clonotype was seen at least ten times. The V and J genes are TRBV4-3 and TRBJ1-5; no definite D call. V dropped 1 base and J dropped 4 bases, with 8 bases sitting between them. This CDR3 is 14 amino acids long. Germline lookup yields CDR1 LGHNA and CDR2 YSLEER. The CDR3 nucleotides read TGCGCCAGCAGCCAAGTTCGGCAAAATCAGCCCCAGCATTTT. It translates to CASSQVRQNQPQHF.

This clonotype turned up a few times. This chain joins TRBV7-9 and TRBJ2-5, with a tentative D call TRBD1 (6 bases). Germline CDR1 and CDR2: SEHNR and FQNEAQ (reference sequence). This CDR3 has 13 amino acids. Trimming removed 5 bases from V and 0 bases from J, with 7 bases in between. CDR3 residues: CASSDRNQETQYF. CDR3 in DNA: TGTGCCAGCAGCGACAGGAACCAAGAGACCCAGTACTTC.